This T cell receptor (beta chain) was sequenced for a study of blood T cell repertoires in COVID-19. About the research overall: Spain, Italy and the United States supplied samples that represented acute and convalescent COVID-19. Sample material is recorded as cDNA or gDNA derived from T cells, B-cell-depleted T cells, or PBMCs.

Sequencing was performed with immunoSEQ multiplex PCR; in TCRdb, only in-frame clones are kept and a portion is missing. The sample lists about 120,000 clones, more than 60% occurring once. CDR1 is MNHEY and CDR2 is SVGEGT in the germline V gene. This CDR3 has 12 residues. V lost 5 bases to trimming and J lost 4 bases, with 6 bases between them. The V gene is TRBV6-2 or TRBV6-3, the J gene TRBJ1-5; D uncertain. The clonotype comes from a man in his sixties or seventies with acute or convalescent COVID-19. Sequenced input: peripheral blood. The CDR3 region has the DNA TGTGCCAGCAGTACAGCAAATCAGCCCCAGCATTTT. Translating gives CASSTANQPQHF.